The 9 T cell receptor beta chains below all came from one sample that was sequenced in a study of T cell repertoires in aging, cancer and after chemotherapy. The template was genomic DNA from peripheral blood, not RNA. Multiplex touch-down PCR with TRB-A/B primers amplified rearranged V-D-J TRB sequences. Via MiXCR, TCRdb re-called the multiplex PCR reads, giving one row per CDR3 protein. The data show 2,000 or so distinct CDR3 sequences, under 30% seen once. The specimen was blood. The receptors come from a human donor with a solid tumor.

Sample share makes this clonotype medium-sized. The gene calls are TRBV5-4 and TRBJ1-2, with D perhaps TRBD1 (5 bases). CDR3 length equals 15 residues. V lost 1 base, J lost 6 bases, and 16 bases lay in between. In germline, CDR1 is SGHNT, CDR2 YYREEE (reference sequence). As DNA, the CDR3 is TGTGCCAGCAGCTTGAGGGGAGCGGCCGGCGATGGCTACACCTTC. Translated: CASSLRGAAGDGYTF. The variable domain in full, with the rest retrieved from reference TRBV5-4 and TRBJ1-2, is ETGVTQSPTHLIKTRGQQVTLRCSSQSGHNTVSWYQQALGQGPQFIFQYYREEENGRGNFPPRFSGLQFPNYSSELNVNALELDDSALYLCASSLRGAAGDGYTFGSGTRLTVV.

This chain uses TRBV25-1 with TRBJ2-1; 7 nucleotides line up with TRBD1. The V gene's germline CDR1 is MGHDK and CDR2 SYGVNS. The CDR3 spans 17 residues. V gave up 4 bases and J gave up 5 bases; unmatched junction bases: 14. CDR3 coding DNA: TGTGCCAGCAGTGGGATATGGAACAGGGGCCTCCACAATGAGCAGTTCTTC. It translates to CASSGIWNRGLHNEQFF.

With respect to this clonotype: At one end the junction does not follow the germline gene, possibly because of a read error. The genes are TRBV4-2 and TRBJ1-2, with TRBD1 identical over 9 bases. The CDR3 runs 14 residues. Germline CDR1 and CDR2: LGHNA and YNFKEQ. The DNA for the CDR3 is TGCGCCAGCAGCCCCTCGGGACAGGGAAGTGGCTACACCTTC. Protein sequence: CASSPSGQGSGYTF.

This chain joins TRBV29-1 and TRBJ2-5, with TRBD2 identical over 10 bases. V was pared by 1 base and J by 4 bases, with 6 bases of the junction left unmatched. In germline, CDR1 is SQVTM, CDR2 ANQGSEA. The CDR3 has 15 amino acids. DNA for the CDR3: TGCAGCGTTGAAGGGCTAGCGGGAGTGGGAGAGACCCAGTACTTC. Translated: CSVEGLAGVGETQYF.

This clonotype was detected a few times. The V call is TRBV4-2, the J call TRBJ2-2, with unresolved D. The V and J ends lost 0 bases and 4 bases respectively, with 9 bases between them. Germline assignment: CDR1 LGHNA and CDR2 YNFKEQ. The CDR3 is made up of 15 amino acids. CDR3 residues: CASSQDADGTGELFF. CDR3 DNA: TGTGCCAGCAGCCAAGATGCGGACGGCACCGGGGAGCTGTTTTTT.

V is TRBV11-2 and J is TRBJ1-3, with TRBD1 as a possible D gene (6 bases). Germline V CDR1 and CDR2: SGHAT, FQNNGV. Trimming removed 5 bases at V and 4 bases at J, with 15 bases between. CDR3 length: 15 residues. The CDR3 region is CASSPTRGIGNTIYF. CDR3 coding DNA: TGTGCCAGCAGCCCGACGAGGGGGATCGGAAACACCATATATTTT.

This clonotype qualifies as large. The chain uses TRBV6-6 and TRBJ2-7; D ambiguous. The CDR3 has 12 amino acids. V lost 8 bases and J lost 2, with 10 bases in between. Germline CDR1 is MNHNY and CDR2 is SVGAGI (reference sequence). The CDR3 bases are TGTGCCAGCGGTCAGCGCACCTACGAGCAGTACTTC. This codes for CASGQRTYEQYF.

Only a few counts were recorded for this clonotype. The chain combines TRBV5-6 with TRBJ1-3, with D tentatively TRBD1 (5 bases). The V and J ends lost 4 bases and 4 bases respectively, with 12 bases between them. The CDR3 extends over 14 amino acids. CDR1 and CDR2 from the germline V gene are SGHDT and YYEEEE. The CDR3 DNA is TGTGCCAGCAGCATCGGGGCAGGGGGAAACACCATATATTTT. This gives the protein CASSIGAGGNTIYF. The full variable domain, rest sourced from reference TRBV5-6 and TRBJ1-3, is DAGVTQSPTHLIKTRGQQVTLRCSPKSGHDTVSWYQQALGQGPQFIFQYYEEEERQRGNFPDRFSGHQFPNYSSELNVNALLLGDSALYLCASSIGAGGNTIYFGEGSWLTVV.

The CDR3 spells CASIFQMGLAGGNSYEQYF. CDR3 DNA sequence: TGTGCCAGCATTTTTCAAATGGGACTAGCGGGAGGGAATTCCTACGAGCAGTACTTC. V gene TRBV25-1 combines with J gene TRBJ2-7; 16 bases map to TRBD2. The CDR3 runs to 19 residues. The germline V gene encodes CDR1 MGHDK and CDR2 SYGVNS. V shed 7 bases, J shed 1 base, and the junction held 13 bases outside the gene matches.